This T cell receptor beta chain was documented in a study of cytomegalovirus exposure and HLA in healthy donors. Findings of the study overall: Among the sequence variants, a highly shared cluster was likely an artifact of sequencing.

This clone was counted a single time. Its antigen remains unknown. The primer mix had 60 Vbeta and 13 Jbeta primers. Assay used: immunoSEQ multiplex PCR; TCRdb lists only in-frame clones, some missing. Among more than 85,000 clones, about 70% were seen once, and the ten largest hold over 4%. The CDR3 is 11 amino acids. In germline, CDR1 is GTSNPN, CDR2 SVGIG (reference sequence). The V end lost 1 base, the J end lost 7 bases, and 7 bases lay between the germline ends. The chain links TRBV30 to TRBJ1-2, with unresolved D. This TCR derives from a woman between 18 and 29 years old in good health and CMV-seropositive. The specimen sequenced was PBMCs. CDR3 coding DNA: TGTGCCTGGAGTGACTTTCTTGGCTACACCTTC. Translating it yields CAWSDFLGYTF.